The clone carrying this TCR beta chain came up a few times. Its cognate antigen is unknown. Germline CDR1 and CDR2: LGHDT and YNNKEL (reference sequence). The CDR3 covers 14 residues. The data stem from a study of post-analysis software for immune sequencing data. Prepared TCR beta cDNA libraries contained unique molecular identifiers. TCRdb independently ran MiXCR on the PCR reads; one entry per CDR3 protein. The sample lists 750,000 to 900,000 distinct CDR3 sequences, more than 45% occurring once. Regarding the study as a whole: With TRBV5-6, TRBV5-1 and TRBV20-1 included, 4 to 6 TRBV segments were more frequent in patients than in controls. F measure clustering grouped samples strongly by preparation batch. Compared with controls, patients showed significantly lower normalized Chao1 diversity.

Specimen: blood. The sequence was collected from a girl between 5 and 17 years old with multiple sclerosis. This chain uses TRBV3-1 with TRBJ2-5, with D hard to call. The better agreement between TRBJ2-7 and the DNA end casts doubt on the J call. CDR3 amino acids: CASSLSPLTYEQYF. Written as DNA, the CDR3 is TGTGCCAGCAGCCTCAGTCCCCTAACCTACGAGCAGTACTTC.